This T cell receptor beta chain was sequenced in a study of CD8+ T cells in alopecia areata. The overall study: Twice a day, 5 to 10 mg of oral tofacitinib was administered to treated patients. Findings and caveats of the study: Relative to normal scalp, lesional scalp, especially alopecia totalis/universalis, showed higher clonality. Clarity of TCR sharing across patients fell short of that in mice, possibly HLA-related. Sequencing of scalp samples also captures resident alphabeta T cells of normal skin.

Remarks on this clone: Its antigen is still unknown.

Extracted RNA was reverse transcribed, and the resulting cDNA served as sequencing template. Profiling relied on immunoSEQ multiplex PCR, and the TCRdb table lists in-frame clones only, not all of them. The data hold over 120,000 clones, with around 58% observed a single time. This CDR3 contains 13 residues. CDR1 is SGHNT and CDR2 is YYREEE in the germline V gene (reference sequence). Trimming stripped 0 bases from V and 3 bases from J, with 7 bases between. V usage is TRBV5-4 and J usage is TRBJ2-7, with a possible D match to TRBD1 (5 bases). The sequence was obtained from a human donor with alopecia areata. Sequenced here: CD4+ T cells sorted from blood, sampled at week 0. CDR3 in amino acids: CASSLVGVYEQYF. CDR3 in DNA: TGTGCCAGCAGCTTGGTAGGGGTCTACGAGCAGTACTTC.